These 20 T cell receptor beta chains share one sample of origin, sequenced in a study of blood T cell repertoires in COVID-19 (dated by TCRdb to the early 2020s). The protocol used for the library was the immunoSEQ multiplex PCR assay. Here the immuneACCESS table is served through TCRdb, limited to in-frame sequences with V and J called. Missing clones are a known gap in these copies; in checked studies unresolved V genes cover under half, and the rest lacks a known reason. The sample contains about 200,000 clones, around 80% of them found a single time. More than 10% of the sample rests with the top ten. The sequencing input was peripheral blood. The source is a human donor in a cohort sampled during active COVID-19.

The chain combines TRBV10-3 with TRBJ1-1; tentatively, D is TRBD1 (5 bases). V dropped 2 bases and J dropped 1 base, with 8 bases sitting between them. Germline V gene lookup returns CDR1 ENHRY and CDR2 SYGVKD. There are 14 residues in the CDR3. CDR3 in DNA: TGTGCCATCAGTGAGACAGGAGCGAACACTGAAGCTTTCTTT. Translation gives CAISETGANTEAFF.

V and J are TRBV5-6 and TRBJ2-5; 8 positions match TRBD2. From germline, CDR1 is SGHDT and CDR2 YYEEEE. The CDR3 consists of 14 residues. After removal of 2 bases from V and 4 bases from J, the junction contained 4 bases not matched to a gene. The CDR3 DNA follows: TGTGCCAGCAGCTTCGGGACTAGGGGAGAGACCCAGTACTTC. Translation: CASSFGTRGETQYF.

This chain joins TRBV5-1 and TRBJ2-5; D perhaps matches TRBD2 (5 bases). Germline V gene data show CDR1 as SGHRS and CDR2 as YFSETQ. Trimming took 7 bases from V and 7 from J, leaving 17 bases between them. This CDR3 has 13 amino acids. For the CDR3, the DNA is TGCGCCAGCGGCCCCTCGGGGTGGGGGACCCAGTACTTC. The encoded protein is CASGPSGWGTQYF.

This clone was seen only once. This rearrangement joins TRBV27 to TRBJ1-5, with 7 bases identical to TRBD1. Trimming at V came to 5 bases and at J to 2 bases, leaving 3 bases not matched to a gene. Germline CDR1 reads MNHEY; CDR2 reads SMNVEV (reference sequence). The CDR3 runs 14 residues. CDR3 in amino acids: CASSLGTGNQPQHF. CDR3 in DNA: TGTGCCAGCAGTCTTGGGACAGGCAATCAGCCCCAGCATTTT.

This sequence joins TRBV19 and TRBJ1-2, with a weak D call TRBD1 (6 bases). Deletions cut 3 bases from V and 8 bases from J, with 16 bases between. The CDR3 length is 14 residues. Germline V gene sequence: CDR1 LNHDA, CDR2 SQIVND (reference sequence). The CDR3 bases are TGTGCCAGTAGTATCGTTGGGGGCGCTGGGGGCTACACCTTC. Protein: CASSIVGGAGGYTF.

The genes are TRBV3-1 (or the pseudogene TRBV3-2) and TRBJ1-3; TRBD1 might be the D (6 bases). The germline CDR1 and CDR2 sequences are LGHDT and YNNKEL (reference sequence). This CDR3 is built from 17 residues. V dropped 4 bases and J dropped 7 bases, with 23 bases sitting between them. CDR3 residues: CASSPFTKHTGINTIYF. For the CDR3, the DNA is TGTGCCAGCAGCCCCTTCACTAAACATACAGGGATCAACACCATATATTTT.

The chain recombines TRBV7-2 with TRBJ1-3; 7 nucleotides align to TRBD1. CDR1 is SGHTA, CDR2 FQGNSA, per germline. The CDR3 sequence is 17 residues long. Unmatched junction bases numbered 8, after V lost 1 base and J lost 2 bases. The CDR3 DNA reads TGTGCCAGCAGCTTAGGACTAATAGGACAGGCTGGAAACACCATATATTTT. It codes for CASSLGLIGQAGNTIYF.

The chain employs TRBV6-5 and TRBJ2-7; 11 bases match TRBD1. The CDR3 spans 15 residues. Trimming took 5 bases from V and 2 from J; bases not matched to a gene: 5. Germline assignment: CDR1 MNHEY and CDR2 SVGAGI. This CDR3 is CASSKPGQGAYEQYF. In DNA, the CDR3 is TGTGCCAGCAGTAAACCGGGACAGGGGGCCTACGAGCAGTACTTC.

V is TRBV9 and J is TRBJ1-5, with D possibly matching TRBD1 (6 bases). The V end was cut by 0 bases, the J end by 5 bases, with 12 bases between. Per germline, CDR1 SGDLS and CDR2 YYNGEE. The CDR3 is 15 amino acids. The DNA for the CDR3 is TGTGCCAGCAGCGTAGAAGGGGGTACCCATCAGCCCCAGCATTTT. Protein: CASSVEGGTHQPQHF.

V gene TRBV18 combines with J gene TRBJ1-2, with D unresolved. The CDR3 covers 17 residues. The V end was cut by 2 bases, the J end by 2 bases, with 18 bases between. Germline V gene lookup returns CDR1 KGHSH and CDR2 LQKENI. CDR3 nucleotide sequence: TGTGCCAGCTCACCAGTACGGAGTCCGGAGGGCAACTATGGCTACACCTTC. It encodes CASSPVRSPEGNYGYTF.

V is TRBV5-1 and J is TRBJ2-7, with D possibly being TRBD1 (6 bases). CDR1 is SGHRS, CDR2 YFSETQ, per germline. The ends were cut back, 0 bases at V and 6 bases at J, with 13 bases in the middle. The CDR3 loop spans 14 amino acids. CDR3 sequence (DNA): TGCGCCAGCAGCTTGGGACAGGAATTCTCCGAGCAGTACTTC. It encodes CASSLGQEFSEQYF.

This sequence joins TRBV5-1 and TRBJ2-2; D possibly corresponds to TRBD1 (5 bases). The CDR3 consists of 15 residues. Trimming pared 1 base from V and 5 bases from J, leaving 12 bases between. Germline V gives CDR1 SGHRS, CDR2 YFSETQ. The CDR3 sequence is CASSLLPGQTGELFF. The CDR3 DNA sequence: TGCGCCAGCAGCTTGCTTCCAGGGCAAACCGGGGAGCTGTTTTTT.

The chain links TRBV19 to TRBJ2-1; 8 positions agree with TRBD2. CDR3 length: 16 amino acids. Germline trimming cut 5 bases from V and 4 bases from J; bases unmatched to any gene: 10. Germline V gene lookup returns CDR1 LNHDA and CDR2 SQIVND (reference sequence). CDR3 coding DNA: TGTGCCAGTAGTCCACCGGGACTAGTCCTATACAATGAGCAGTTCTTC. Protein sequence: CASSPPGLVLYNEQFF.

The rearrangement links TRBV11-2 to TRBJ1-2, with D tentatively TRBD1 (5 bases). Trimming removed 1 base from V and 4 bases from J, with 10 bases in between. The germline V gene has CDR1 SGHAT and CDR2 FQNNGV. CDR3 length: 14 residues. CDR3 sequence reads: CASSLGRASYGYTF. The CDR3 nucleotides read TGTGCCAGCAGCTTAGGCAGGGCCTCCTATGGCTACACCTTC.

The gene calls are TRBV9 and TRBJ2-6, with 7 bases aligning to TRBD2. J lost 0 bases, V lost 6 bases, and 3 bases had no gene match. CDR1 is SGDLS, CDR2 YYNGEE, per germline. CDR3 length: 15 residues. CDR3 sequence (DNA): TGTGCCAGCAACCGGGGGGACTCTGGGGCCAACGTCCTGACTTTC. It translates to CASNRGDSGANVLTF.

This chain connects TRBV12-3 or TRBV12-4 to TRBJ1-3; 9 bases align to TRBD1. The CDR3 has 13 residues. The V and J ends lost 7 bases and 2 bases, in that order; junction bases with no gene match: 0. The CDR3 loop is CASNRGPGNTIYF. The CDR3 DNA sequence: TGTGCCAGCAACAGGGGGCCTGGAAACACCATATATTTT.

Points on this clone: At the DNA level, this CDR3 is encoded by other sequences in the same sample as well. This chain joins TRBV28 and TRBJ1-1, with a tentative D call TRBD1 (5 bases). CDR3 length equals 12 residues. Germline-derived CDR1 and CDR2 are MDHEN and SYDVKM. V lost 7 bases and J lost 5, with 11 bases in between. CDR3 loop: CASNLGVTEAFF. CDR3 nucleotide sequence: TGTGCCAGCAACCTAGGGGTGACTGAAGCTTTCTTT.

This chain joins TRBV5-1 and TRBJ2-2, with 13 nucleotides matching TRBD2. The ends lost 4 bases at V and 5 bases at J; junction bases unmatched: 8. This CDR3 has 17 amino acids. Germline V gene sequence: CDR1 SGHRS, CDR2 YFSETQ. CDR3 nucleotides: TGCGCCAGCAGCCTCCTGGGACTAGCGGGGATTACCGGGGAGCTGTTTTTT. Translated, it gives CASSLLGLAGITGELFF. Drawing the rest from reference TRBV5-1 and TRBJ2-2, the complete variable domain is KAGVTQTPRYLIKTRGQQVTLSCSPISGHRSVSWYQQTPGQGLQFLFEYFSETQRNKGNFPGRFSGRQFSNSRSEMNVSTLELGDSALYLCASSLLGLAGITGELFFGEGSRLTVL.

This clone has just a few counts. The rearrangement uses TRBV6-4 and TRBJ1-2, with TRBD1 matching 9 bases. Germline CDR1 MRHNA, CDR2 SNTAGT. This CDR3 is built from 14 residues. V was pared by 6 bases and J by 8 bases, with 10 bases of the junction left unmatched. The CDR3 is CASRHLQGAGGYTF. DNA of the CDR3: TGTGCCAGCAGACACCTACAGGGGGCTGGAGGCTACACCTTC.

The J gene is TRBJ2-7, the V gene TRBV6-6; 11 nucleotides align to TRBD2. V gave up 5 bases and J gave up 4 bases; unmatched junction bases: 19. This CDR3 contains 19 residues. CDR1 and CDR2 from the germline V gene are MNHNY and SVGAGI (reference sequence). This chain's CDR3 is CASSPYWGVTSGDTYEQYF. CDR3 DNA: TGTGCCAGCAGTCCCTACTGGGGGGTGACTAGCGGGGACACATACGAGCAGTACTTC.